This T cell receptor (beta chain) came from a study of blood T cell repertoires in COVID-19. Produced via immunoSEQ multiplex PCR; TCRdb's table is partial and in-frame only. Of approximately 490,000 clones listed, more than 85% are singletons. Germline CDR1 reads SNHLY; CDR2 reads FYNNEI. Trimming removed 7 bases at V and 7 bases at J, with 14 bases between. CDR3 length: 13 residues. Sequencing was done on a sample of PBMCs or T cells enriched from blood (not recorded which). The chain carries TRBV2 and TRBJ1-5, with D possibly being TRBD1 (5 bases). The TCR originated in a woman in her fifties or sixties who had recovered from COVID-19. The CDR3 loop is CASKGREEQPQHF. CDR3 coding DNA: TGTGCCAGCAAGGGCAGGGAAGAGCAGCCCCAGCATTTT. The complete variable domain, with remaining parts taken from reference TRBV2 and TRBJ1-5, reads EPEVTQTPSHQVTQMGQEVILRCVPISNHLYFYWYRQILGQKVEFLVSFYNNEISEKSEIFDDQFSVERPDGSNFTLKIRSTKLEDSAMYFCASKGREEQPQHFGDGTRLSIL.